A selection of T cell receptor beta chains follows, all from one sample in a study of vaccination effects on CD4 cells after COVID-19. The data were produced by immunoSEQ multiplex PCR, yet TCRdb's version contains in-frame clones alone and is incomplete. This table has over 60,000 clones, approximately 76% appearing once. Their recognized antigens are unknown. Sequenced material: CD4+ T cells from PBMCs cultured with HCoV-NL63 spike peptides, taken before COVID-19 vaccination. Every receptor here comes from a human donor who received a COVID-19 vaccine. Each CDR3 is given with its conserved first and last residue. A D gene is named only where the DNA matches it firmly. Some rows have no size entry. The others give once, few or many, or a class for an expanded clone.

clone_size,d_call,j_call,v_call,cdr3_aa,cdr3_nt
.,.,TRBJ2-2,TRBV3-1/TRBV3-2,CASSQGSPGAGTGELFF,TGTGCCAGCAGCCAAGGAAGTCCGGGGGCGGGCACCGGGGAGCTGTTTTTT
.,.,TRBJ1-6,TRBV2,CASRQPNSPLHF,TGTGCCAGCAGGCAGCCTAATTCACCCCTCCACTTT
few,TRBD1,TRBJ1-5,TRBV2,CAAGTESNQPQHF,TGTGCCGCAGGGACAGAGAGCAATCAGCCCCAGCATTTT
.,.,TRBJ2-5,TRBV5-1,CASSLGGLAETQYF,TGCGCCAGCAGCTTGGGGGGTTTGGCAGAGACCCAGTACTTC
once,TRBD1,TRBJ2-3,TRBV12-5,CASAPTGTPDTQYF,TGTGCTAGTGCCCCGACAGGGACCCCAGATACGCAGTATTTT
once,.,TRBJ1-3,TRBV7-9,CASSLVSSGNTIYF,TGTGCCAGCAGCTTGGTGAGCTCTGGAAACACCATATATTTT
.,.,TRBJ1-1,TRBV4-3,CASSQERGLGEAFF,TGCGCCAGCAGCCAAGAAAGGGGTCTAGGGGAAGCTTTCTTT
.,TRBD1,TRBJ2-5,TRBV7-8,CASSSGTGQETQYF,TGTGCCAGCAGCTCGGGGACAGGGCAAGAGACCCAGTACTTC
.,.,TRBJ2-3,TRBV9,CASSVLAFPTDTQYF,TGTGCCAGCAGCGTGCTAGCGTTCCCCACAGATACGCAGTATTTT
once,.,TRBJ1-2,TRBV25-1,CASSRGPNYGYTF,TGTGCCAGCAGCCGAGGCCCCAACTATGGCTACACCTTC
.,.,TRBJ2-2,TRBV9,CASTKTTSNTGELFF,TGTGCCAGCACCAAAACAACATCGAACACCGGGGAGCTGTTTTTT
.,.,TRBJ1-6,TRBV28,CASSLRVVSPLHF,TGTGCCAGCAGTTTGAGGGTCGTTTCACCCCTCCACTTT
.,TRBD1,TRBJ1-3,TRBV9,CASSARDRGTGNTIYF,TGTGCCAGCAGCGCCCGAGACAGGGGCACCGGAAACACCATATATTTT
.,.,TRBJ2-3,TRBV20-1,CSASIGGSTDTQYF,TGCAGTGCTAGTATCGGCGGTAGCACAGATACGCAGTATTTT
.,TRBD2,TRBJ2-3,TRBV27,CASSSGLDADTQYF,TGTGCCAGCAGTTCCGGACTAGATGCAGATACGCAGTATTTT
few,TRBD1,TRBJ1-1,TRBV3-1/TRBV3-2,CASSPHGTGKNTEAFF,TGTGCCAGCAGCCCTCACGGGACAGGAAAGAACACTGAAGCTTTCTTT
.,.,TRBJ1-2,TRBV9,CASSVGLGQGANYGYTF,TGTGCCAGCAGCGTAGGCCTCGGGCAGGGTGCTAACTATGGCTACACCTTC
few,TRBD1,TRBJ1-2,TRBV5-5,CASSLLGQGLYGYTF,TGTGCCAGCAGCTTGTTGGGACAGGGGCTCTATGGCTACACCTTC
.,TRBD1,TRBJ2-1,TRBV7-8,CASSFRQGVYNEQFF,TGTGCCAGCAGCTTCCGACAGGGAGTCTACAATGAGCAGTTCTTC
.,.,TRBJ1-2,TRBV19,CASSTREGDGYTF,TGTGCCAGTAGTACCAGGGAGGGCGATGGCTACACCTTC
.,.,TRBJ1-1,TRBV28,CASSTHMNTEAFF,TGTGCCAGCAGTACCCACATGAACACTGAAGCTTTCTTT
.,.,TRBJ1-4,TRBV14,CASSQTRTVPYEKLFF,TGTGCCAGCAGCCAAACAAGGACAGTACCCTATGAAAAACTGTTTTTT
.,.,TRBJ2-3,TRBV7-3,CASSAEPGLVTDTQYF,TGTGCCAGCAGCGCGGAACCGGGACTTGTCACAGATACGCAGTATTTT
.,.,TRBJ2-3,TRBV10-1,CASSESGGVDTQYF,TGCGCCAGCAGTGAGTCCGGTGGGGTTGATACGCAGTATTTT
.,.,TRBJ1-2,TRBV9,CASSVSDSLNYGYTF,TGTGCCAGCAGCGTTAGTGACAGCCTTAACTATGGCTACACCTTC
once,TRBD1,TRBJ1-2,TRBV2,CARSTGLVHGYTF,TGTGCCAGGTCGACAGGGTTAGTCCATGGCTACACCTTC
.,.,TRBJ2-1,TRBV5-1,CASSYGGPYNEQFF,TGCGCCAGCAGCTACGGGGGTCCGTACAATGAGCAGTTCTTC
.,.,TRBJ1-2,TRBV30,CAWSVTAAGYTF,TGTGCCTGGAGCGTGACAGCGGCTGGCTACACCTTC
.,.,TRBJ2-5,TRBV5-1,CASSLSRMQGGETQYF,TGCGCCAGCAGCTTGAGCCGCATGCAAGGTGGGGAGACCCAGTACTTC
.,.,TRBJ2-1,TRBV9,CASSVDNGRLQFF,TGTGCCAGCAGCGTCGACAACGGCAGATTACAGTTCTTC
.,.,TRBJ1-2,TRBV5-5,CASSLGGPWYGYTF,TGTGCCAGCAGCTTGGGGGGCCCCTGGTATGGCTACACCTTC
.,.,TRBJ1-1,TRBV27,CASKPSRLMNTEAFF,TGTGCCAGCAAACCCTCGCGTCTCATGAACACTGAAGCTTTCTTT
.,TRBD1,TRBJ1-2,TRBV18,CASTGQGIGYTF,TGTGCCAGCACGGGACAGGGGATTGGCTACACCTTC
.,TRBD1,TRBJ1-1,TRBV5-4,CASSPGDRVEAFF,TGTGCCAGCAGCCCAGGAGACAGGGTTGAAGCTTTCTTT
.,TRBD2,TRBJ2-3,TRBV18,CASSTTSGGDTQYF,TGTGCCAGCTCAACGACTAGCGGAGGAGATACGCAGTATTTT
.,.,TRBJ1-6,TRBV5-1,CASSFGGLGESNSPLHF,TGCGCCAGCAGCTTCGGTGGTCTTGGGGAATCTAATTCACCCCTCCACTTT
.,TRBD1,TRBJ2-6,TRBV5-5,CASSLHRGSGANVLTF,TGTGCCAGCAGCTTGCACAGGGGGTCTGGGGCCAACGTCCTGACTTTC
.,TRBD1,TRBJ2-1,TRBV7-9,CASSSPGQGVSNEQFF,TGTGCCAGCAGCTCGCCGGGACAGGGGGTTTCAAATGAGCAGTTCTTC
.,TRBD2,TRBJ2-1,TRBV6-6,CASRFPGGREQFF,TGTGCCAGCAGGTTTCCGGGAGGTAGAGAGCAGTTCTTC
once,TRBD1,TRBJ1-1,TRBV29-1,CSGGQGRRMNTEAFF,TGCAGCGGGGGACAGGGGAGGAGAATGAACACTGAAGCTTTCTTT
.,.,TRBJ1-6,TRBV5-1,CASSPRDTGYNSPLHF,TGCGCCAGCAGCCCGAGAGACACTGGCTATAATTCACCCCTCCACTTT
.,.,TRBJ1-6,TRBV18,CASSPLGQQTVNSPLHF,TGTGCCAGCTCACCACTCGGCCAACAAACAGTTAATTCACCCCTCCACTTT
.,.,TRBJ2-1,TRBV4-1,CASSQTGSSYNEQFF,TGCGCCAGCAGCCAAACGGGAAGCTCCTACAATGAGCAGTTCTTC
.,.,TRBJ1-1,TRBV6-5,CASRDQVNTEAFF,TGTGCCAGCAGGGACCAGGTAAACACTGAAGCTTTCTTT
.,.,TRBJ1-5,TRBV3-1/TRBV3-2,CASSSGNSNQPQHF,TGTGCCAGCAGCTCGGGGAATAGCAATCAGCCCCAGCATTTT
.,TRBD1,TRBJ1-5,TRBV6-2/TRBV6-3,CASSYDRGPWPQHF,TGTGCCAGCAGTTACGACAGGGGACCTTGGCCCCAGCATTTT
.,.,TRBJ1-6,TRBV6-5,CASSHNDLGGPLHF,TGTGCCAGCAGCCACAACGACTTGGGGGGACCCCTCCACTTT
few,.,TRBJ1-2,TRBV6-5,CASSFTAGGYTF,TGTGCCAGCAGTTTTACGGCGGGGGGCTACACCTTC
.,.,TRBJ2-1,TRBV19,CASSIARGGIYNEQFF,TGTGCCAGTAGTATCGCAAGGGGGGGAATCTACAATGAGCAGTTCTTC
.,.,TRBJ2-6,TRBV4-1,CASTPDRFFPSGANVLTF,TGCGCCAGCACCCCCGACAGGTTTTTCCCTTCTGGGGCCAACGTCCTGACTTTC
.,.,TRBJ1-4,TRBV19,CASSRKRGATNEKLFF,TGTGCCAGTAGTAGAAAAAGGGGCGCAACTAATGAAAAACTGTTTTTT
.,TRBD1,TRBJ2-5,TRBV4-1,CASSQGDREKETQYF,TGCGCCAGCAGCCAAGGGGACAGGGAGAAAGAGACCCAGTACTTC
.,.,TRBJ2-3,TRBV19,CASSISGGRADTQYF,TGTGCCAGTAGTATTAGCGGTGGTCGCGCAGATACGCAGTATTTT